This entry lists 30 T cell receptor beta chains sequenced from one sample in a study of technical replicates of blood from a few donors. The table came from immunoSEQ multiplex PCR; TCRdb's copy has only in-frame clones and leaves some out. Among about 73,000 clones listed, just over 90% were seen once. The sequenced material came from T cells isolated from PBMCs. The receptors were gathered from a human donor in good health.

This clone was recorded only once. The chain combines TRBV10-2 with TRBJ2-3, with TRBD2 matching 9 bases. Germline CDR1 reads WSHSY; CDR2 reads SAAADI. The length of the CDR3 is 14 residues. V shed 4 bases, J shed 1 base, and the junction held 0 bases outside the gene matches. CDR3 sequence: CASSVAGGTDTQYF. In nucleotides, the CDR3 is TGCGCCAGCAGTGTAGCGGGAGGCACAGATACGCAGTATTTT.

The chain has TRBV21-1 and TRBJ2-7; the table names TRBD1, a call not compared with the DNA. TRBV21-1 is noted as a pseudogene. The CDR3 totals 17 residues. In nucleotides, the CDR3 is TGTGCCAGCACCCAGGGATCGGGGCAGGGGAAAAAAGACGAGCAGTACTTC. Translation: CASTQGSGQGKKDEQYF.

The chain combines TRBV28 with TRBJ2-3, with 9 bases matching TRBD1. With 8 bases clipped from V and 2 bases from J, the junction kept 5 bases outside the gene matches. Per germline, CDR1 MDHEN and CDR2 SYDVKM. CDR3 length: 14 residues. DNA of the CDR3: TGTGCCAGCTGGGACAGGGCCCTCACAGATACGCAGTATTTT. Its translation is CASWDRALTDTQYF.

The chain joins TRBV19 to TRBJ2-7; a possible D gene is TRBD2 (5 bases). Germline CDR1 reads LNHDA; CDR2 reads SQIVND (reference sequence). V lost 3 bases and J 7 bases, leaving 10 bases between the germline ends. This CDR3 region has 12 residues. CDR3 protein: CASSMVTGEQYF. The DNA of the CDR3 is TGTGCCAGTAGTATGGTCACGGGAGAGCAGTACTTC. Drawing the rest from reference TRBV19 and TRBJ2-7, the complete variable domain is DGGITQSPKYLFRKEGQNVTLSCEQNLNHDAMYWYRQDPGQGLRLIYYSQIVNDFQKGDIAEGYSVSREKKESFPLTVTSAQKNPTAFYLCASSMVTGEQYFGPGTRLTVT.

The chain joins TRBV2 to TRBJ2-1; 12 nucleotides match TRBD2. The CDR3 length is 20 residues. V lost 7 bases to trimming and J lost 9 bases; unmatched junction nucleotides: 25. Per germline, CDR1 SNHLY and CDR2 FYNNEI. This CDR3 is CASMTPGTVSSGGAGGEQFF. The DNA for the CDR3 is TGTGCCAGCATGACCCCCGGGACAGTCTCTAGCGGGGGGGCTGGTGGTGAGCAGTTCTTC.

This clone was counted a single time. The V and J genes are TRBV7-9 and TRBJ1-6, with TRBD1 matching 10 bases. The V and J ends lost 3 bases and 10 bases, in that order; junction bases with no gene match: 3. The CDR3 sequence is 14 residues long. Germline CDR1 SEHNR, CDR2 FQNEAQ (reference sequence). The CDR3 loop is CASSFGTGDSPLHF. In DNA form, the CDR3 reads TGTGCCAGCAGCTTTGGGACAGGGGACTCACCCCTCCACTTT.

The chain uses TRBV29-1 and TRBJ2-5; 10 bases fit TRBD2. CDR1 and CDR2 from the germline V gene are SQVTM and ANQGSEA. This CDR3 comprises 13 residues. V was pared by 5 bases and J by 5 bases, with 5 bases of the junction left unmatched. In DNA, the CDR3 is TGCAGCGTTAGCGGGGGGGTTCGGGAGACCCAGTACTTC. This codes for CSVSGGVRETQYF.

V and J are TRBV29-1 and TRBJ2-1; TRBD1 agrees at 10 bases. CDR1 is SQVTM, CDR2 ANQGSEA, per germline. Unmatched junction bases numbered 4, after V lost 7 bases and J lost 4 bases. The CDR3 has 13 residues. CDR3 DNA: TGCAGCGGGGGACAGGGGATTTACAATGAGCAGTTCTTC. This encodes CSGGQGIYNEQFF.

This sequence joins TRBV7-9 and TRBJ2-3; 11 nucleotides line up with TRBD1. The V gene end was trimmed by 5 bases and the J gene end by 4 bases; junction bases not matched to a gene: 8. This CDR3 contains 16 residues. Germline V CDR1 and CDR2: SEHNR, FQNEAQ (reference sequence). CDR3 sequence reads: CASSIGQGALSDTQYF. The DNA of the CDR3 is TGTGCCAGCAGCATTGGACAGGGGGCTTTGTCAGATACGCAGTATTTT.

This CDR3 reads CASSQRAGAASSYEQYF. In DNA form, the CDR3 reads TGTGCCAGCAGCCAAAGGGCTGGGGCAGCTTCCTCCTACGAGCAGTACTTC. The chain is built from TRBV4-2 and TRBJ2-7; possibly TRBD1 for D (5 bases). CDR3 size: 17 residues. Germline V lookup: CDR1 LGHNA, CDR2 YNFKEQ. V dropped 2 bases and J dropped 0 bases, with 17 bases sitting between them.

The CDR3 coding sequence is TGCAGCGTTGTGCGGGAGATAAACACTGAAGCTTTCTTT. As protein: CSVVREINTEAFF. This chain uses TRBV29-1 with TRBJ1-1; D remains ambiguous. V was trimmed by 4 bases and J by 2 bases, leaving 11 bases between them. Germline V lookup: CDR1 SQVTM, CDR2 ANQGSEA. The CDR3 is made up of 13 amino acids. Combining the CDR3 with reference TRBV29-1 and TRBJ1-1 gives the whole variable domain SAVISQKPSRDICQRGTSLTIQCQVDSQVTMMFWYRQQPGQSLTLIATANQGSEATYESGFVIDKFPISRPNLTFSTLTVSNMSPEDSSIYLCSVVREINTEAFFGQGTRLTVV.

The chain's CDR3 is CASSEAEWGGPQHF. CDR3 sequence (DNA): TGTGCCAGCAGTGAAGCAGAATGGGGGGGACCCCAGCATTTT. The V gene is TRBV6-1, the J gene TRBJ1-5; D is possibly TRBD1 (5 bases). The ends were cut back, 0 bases at V and 10 bases at J, with 13 bases in the middle. The CDR3 has 14 residues. CDR1 is MNHNS and CDR2 is SASEGT in the germline V gene.

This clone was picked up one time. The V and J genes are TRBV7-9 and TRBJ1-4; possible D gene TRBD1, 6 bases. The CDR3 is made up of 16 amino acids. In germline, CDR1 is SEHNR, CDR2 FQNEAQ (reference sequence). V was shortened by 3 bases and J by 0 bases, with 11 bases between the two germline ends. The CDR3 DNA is TGTGCCAGCAGCTTTGGGGGGGGCGCAACTAATGAAAAACTGTTTTTT. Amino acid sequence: CASSFGGGATNEKLFF.

The CDR3 reads CASSPPIGRRNYGYTF. CDR3 nucleotides: TGCGCCAGCAGCCCTCCTATCGGGAGGAGGAACTATGGCTACACCTTC. The chain is built from TRBV4-1 and TRBJ1-2; D is ambiguous. Trimming left V 4 bases short and J 2 bases short, with 17 bases between. Germline lookup yields CDR1 MGHRA and CDR2 YSYEKL. The CDR3 runs to 16 residues.

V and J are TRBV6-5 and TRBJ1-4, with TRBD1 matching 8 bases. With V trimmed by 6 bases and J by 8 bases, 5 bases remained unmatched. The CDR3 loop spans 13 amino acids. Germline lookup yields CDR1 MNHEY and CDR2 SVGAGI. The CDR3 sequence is CASSFDRGEKLFF. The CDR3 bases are TGTGCCAGCAGCTTTGACAGGGGAGAAAAACTGTTTTTT.

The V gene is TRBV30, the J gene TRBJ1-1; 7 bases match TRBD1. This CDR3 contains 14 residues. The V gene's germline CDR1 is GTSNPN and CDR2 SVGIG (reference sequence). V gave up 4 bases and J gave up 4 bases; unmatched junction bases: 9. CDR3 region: CAWTLPDRATEAFF. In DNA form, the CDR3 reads TGTGCCTGGACCCTCCCTGACAGGGCCACTGAAGCTTTCTTT.

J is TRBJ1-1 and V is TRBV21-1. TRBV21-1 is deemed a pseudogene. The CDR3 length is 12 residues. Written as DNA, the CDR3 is TGTGCCAGCAGCAAAGGGAAGAGGTGGGCTTTCTTT. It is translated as CASSKGKRWAFF.

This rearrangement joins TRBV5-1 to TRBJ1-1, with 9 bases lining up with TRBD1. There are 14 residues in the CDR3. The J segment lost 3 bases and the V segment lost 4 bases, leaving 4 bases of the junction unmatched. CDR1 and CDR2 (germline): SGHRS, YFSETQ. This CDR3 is CASSEGTGHTEAFF. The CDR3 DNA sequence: TGCGCCAGCAGCGAAGGGACAGGGCACACTGAAGCTTTCTTT.

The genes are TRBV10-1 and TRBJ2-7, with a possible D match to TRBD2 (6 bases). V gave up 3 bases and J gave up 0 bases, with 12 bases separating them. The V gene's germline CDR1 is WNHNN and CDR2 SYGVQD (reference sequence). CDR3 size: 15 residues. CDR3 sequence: CASSDRGSSSYEQYF. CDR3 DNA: TGCGCCAGCAGTGACCGGGGGTCGAGCTCCTACGAGCAGTACTTC.

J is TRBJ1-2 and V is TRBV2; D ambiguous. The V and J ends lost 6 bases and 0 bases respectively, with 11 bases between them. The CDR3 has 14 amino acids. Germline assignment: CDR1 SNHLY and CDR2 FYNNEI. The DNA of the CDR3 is TGTGCCAGCAGCCCCGGGGTCCCTAACTATGGCTACACCTTC. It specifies CASSPGVPNYGYTF.

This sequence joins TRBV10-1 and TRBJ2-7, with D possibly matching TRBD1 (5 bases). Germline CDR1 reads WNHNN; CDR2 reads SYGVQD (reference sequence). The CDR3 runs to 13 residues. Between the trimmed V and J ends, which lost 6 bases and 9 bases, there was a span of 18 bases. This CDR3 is CASSPNVGDGQYF. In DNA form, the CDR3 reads TGCGCCAGCAGCCCGAATGTAGGGGATGGGCAGTACTTC.

The CDR3 region has the DNA TGTGCCAGTGCAGCAGGGCGTTCCTACGAGCAGTACTTC. Translating it yields CASAAGRSYEQYF. This sequence joins TRBV27 and TRBJ2-7; possible D gene TRBD1, 5 bases. The germline V and J ends were trimmed by 9 bases and 1 base, with 13 bases remaining between them. Germline-derived CDR1 and CDR2 are MNHEY and SMNVEV (reference sequence). CDR3 length equals 13 residues.

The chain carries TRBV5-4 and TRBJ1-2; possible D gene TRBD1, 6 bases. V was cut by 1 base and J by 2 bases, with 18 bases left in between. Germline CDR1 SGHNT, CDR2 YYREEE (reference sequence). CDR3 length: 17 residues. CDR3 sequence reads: CASSLKRSGAMNYGYTF. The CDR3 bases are TGTGCCAGCAGCTTGAAGAGGTCAGGGGCAATGAACTATGGCTACACCTTC.

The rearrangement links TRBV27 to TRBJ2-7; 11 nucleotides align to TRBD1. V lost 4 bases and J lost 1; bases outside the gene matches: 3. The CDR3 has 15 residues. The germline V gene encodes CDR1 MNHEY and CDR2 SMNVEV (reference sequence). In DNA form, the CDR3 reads TGTGCCAGCAGTTACGGGACAGGGGGATCCTACGAGCAGTACTTC. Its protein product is CASSYGTGGSYEQYF.

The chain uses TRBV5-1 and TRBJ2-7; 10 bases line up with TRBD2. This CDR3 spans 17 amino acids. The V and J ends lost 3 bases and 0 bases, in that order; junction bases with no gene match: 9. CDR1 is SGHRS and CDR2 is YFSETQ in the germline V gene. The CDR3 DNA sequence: TGCGCCAGCAGCTCCAGTAGCGGGAGGCCGTCCTCCTACGAGCAGTACTTC. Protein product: CASSSSSGRPSSYEQYF.

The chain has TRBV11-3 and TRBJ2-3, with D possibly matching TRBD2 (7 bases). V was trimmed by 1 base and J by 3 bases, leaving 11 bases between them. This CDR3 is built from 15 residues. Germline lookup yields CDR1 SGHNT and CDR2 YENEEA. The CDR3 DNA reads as TGTGCCAGCAGCTTAGCGGGGGGCCGGACAGATACGCAGTATTTT. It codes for CASSLAGGRTDTQYF.

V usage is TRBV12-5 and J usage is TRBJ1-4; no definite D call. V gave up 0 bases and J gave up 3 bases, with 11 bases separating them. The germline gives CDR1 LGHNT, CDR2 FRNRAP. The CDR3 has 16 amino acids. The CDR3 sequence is CASGLVRERANEKLFF. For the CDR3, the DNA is TGTGCTAGTGGTTTGGTACGGGAGCGAGCTAATGAAAAACTGTTTTTT.

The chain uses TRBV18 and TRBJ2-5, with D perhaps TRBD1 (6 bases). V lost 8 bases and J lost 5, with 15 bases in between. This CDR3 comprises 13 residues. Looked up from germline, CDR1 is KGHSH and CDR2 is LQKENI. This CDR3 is CASHLDRTETQYF. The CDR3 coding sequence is TGTGCCAGCCACCTAGACAGGACGGAGACCCAGTACTTC.

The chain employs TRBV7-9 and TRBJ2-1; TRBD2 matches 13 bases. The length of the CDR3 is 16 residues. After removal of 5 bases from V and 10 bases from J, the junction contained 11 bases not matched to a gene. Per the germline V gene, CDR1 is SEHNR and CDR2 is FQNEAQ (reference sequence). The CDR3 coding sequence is TGTGCCAGCAGCCCCCGGACTAGCGGGGGCTTGAGGGAGCAGTTCTTC. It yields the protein CASSPRTSGGLREQFF.

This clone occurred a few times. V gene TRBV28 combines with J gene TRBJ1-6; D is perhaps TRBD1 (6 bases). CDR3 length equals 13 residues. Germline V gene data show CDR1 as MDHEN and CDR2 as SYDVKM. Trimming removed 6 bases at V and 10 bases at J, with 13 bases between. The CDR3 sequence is CASRTGQLSPLHF. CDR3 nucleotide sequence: TGTGCCAGCAGAACAGGGCAGCTCTCACCCCTCCACTTT.